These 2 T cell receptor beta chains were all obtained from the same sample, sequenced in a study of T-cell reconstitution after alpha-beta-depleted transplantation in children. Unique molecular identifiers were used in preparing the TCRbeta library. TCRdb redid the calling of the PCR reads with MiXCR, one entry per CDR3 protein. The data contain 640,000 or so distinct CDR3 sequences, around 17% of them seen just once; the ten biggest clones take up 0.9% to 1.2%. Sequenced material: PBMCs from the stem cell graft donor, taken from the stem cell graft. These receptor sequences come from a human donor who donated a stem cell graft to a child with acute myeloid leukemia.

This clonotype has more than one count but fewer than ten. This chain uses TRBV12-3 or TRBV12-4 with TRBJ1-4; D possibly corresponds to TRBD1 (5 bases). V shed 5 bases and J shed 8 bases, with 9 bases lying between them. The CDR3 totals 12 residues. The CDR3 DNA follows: TGTGCCAGCAGTCGGGACCCAGAAAAACTGTTTTTT. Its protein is CASSRDPEKLFF.

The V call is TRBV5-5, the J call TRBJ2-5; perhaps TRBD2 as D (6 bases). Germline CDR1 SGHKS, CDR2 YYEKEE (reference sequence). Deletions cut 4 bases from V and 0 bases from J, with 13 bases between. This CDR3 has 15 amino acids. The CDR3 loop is CASSHRRENQETQYF. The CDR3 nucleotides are TGTGCCAGCAGCCACCGCCGGGAGAACCAAGAGACCCAGTACTTC.